This T cell receptor (beta chain) stems from a study of T cell repertoires in cytomegalovirus infection. Study context: CMV infection and matching HLA type were both indicated by public TCR beta signatures.

General study points: HLA-C-restricted CMV clonotypes gave the most frequent clonotype in two of eight donors. There were carriers of CMV plus the relevant HLA, and cumulative public TCR beta family frequency identified them.

On this clonotype itself: Its specificity is unknown.

The CDR3 loop spans 13 amino acids. From germline, CDR1 is SGDLS and CDR2 YYNGEE. Deletions cut 1 base from V and 6 bases from J, with 8 bases between. TCRdb independently ran MiXCR on the reads; one entry per CDR3 protein. The sample carries a few hundred thousand distinct CDR3 sequences, about 18% recorded once. This sequence joins TRBV9 and TRBJ2-1; possibly TRBD2 for D (6 bases). The sample comprised CD8+ T cells from PBMCs. The origin of this receptor is a human donor in good health (CMV status not recorded). Some clones in this sample may be carry-over from other donors' samples. DNA of the CDR3: TGTGCCAGCAGCGTATGGGGACTCAATGAGCAGTTCTTC. Protein product: CASSVWGLNEQFF.